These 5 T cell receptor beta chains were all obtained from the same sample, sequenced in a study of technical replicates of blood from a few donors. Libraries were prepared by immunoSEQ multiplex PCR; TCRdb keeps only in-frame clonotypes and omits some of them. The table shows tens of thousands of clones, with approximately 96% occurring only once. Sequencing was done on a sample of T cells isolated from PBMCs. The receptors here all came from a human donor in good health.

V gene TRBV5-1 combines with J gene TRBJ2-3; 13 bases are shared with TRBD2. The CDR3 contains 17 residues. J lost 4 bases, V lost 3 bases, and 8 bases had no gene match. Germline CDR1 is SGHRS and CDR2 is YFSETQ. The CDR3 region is CASSWTSGSLDPDTQYF. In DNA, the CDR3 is TGCGCCAGCAGCTGGACTAGCGGGAGCTTAGACCCAGATACGCAGTATTTT.

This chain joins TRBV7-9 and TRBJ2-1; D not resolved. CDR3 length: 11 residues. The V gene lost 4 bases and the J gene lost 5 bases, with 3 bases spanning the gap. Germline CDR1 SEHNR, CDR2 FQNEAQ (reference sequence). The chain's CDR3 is CASSSDNEQFF. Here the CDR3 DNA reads TGTGCCAGCAGCTCGGACAATGAGCAGTTCTTC.

The CDR3 DNA is TGTGCCAGCAGTTACAGACAGGGTAGACTGGTAATGAACACTGAAGCTTTCTTT. It codes for CASSYRQGRLVMNTEAFF. This rearrangement joins TRBV27 to TRBJ1-1; 7 nucleotides line up with TRBD1. This CDR3 is built from 18 residues. The J segment lost 0 bases and the V segment lost 4 bases, leaving 14 bases of the junction unmatched. CDR1 MNHEY and CDR2 SMNVEV come from the germline V gene (reference sequence).

The CDR3 nucleotides read TGTGCCAGCTCACTAAGTACCGGGACAGGGCGCACCGGGGAGCTGTTTTTT. Encoded protein: CASSLSTGTGRTGELFF. The chain joins TRBV18 to TRBJ2-2, with 9 nucleotides matching TRBD1. CDR1 is KGHSH and CDR2 is LQKENI in the germline V gene. The CDR3 contains 17 residues. V was clipped by 4 bases and J by 4 bases; unmatched bases: 10.

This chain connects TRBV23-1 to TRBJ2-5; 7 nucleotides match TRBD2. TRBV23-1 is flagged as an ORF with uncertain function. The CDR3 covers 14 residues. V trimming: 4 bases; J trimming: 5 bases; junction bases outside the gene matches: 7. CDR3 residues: CASSRCVGGETQYF. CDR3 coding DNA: TGCGCCAGCAGTCGGTGTGTGGGGGGGGAGACCCAGTACTTC.